These T cell receptor beta chains were read from a single sample in a study of shared clonotypes between healthy human individuals. The protocol was immunoSEQ multiplex PCR, while the TCRdb copy is restricted to in-frame clones and leaves out a portion. Altogether around 600,000 clones are present, approximately 95% being singletons, with the ten largest covering over 0.1%. Sequenced material: naive CD8+ T cells sorted from blood. The source of these receptors is a woman aged 25 to 39 in good health. The CDR3 runs from the conserved cysteine through the conserved F or W. A D gene is named only where the DNA matches it firmly. A row's size may be missing; if present it is once, few, many or a size class.

D	V	length	size	J	DNA	CDR3
-	TRBV5-6	16	once	TRBJ1-1	TGTGCCAGCAGCTTGTCGAGGAGGGCGGGGGAACCTGAAGCTTTCTTT	CASSLSRRAGEPEAFF
-	TRBV9	15	-	TRBJ2-7	TGTGCCAGCAGCGTATACCGGGACCCAGCCTACGAGCAGTACTTC	CASSVYRDPAYEQYF
-	TRBV10-3	12	-	TRBJ2-2	TGTGCCATCAGACGGAACACCGGGGAGCTGTTTTTT	CAIRRNTGELFF
-	TRBV4-1	14	-	TRBJ2-7	TGCGCCAGCAGCCAAGTCGGCAGATCCTACGAGCAGTACTTC	CASSQVGRSYEQYF
-	TRBV19	13	once	TRBJ2-2	TGTGCCAGCAGAGGACCTCTCACCGGGGAGCTGTTTTTT	CASRGPLTGELFF
-	TRBV7-8	15	-	TRBJ2-1	TGTGCCAGCAGCTTAGTTGCCGGGGTGAACAATGAGCAGTTCTTC	CASSLVAGVNNEQFF
-	TRBV7-2	15	once	TRBJ1-2	TGTGCCAGCAGCTGGACCGGGACACCATACTATGGCTACACCTTC	CASSWTGTPYYGYTF
-	TRBV5-8	13	-	TRBJ2-5	TGTGCCAGCAGGGGTCCAGCGGAGAAGACCCAGTACTTC	CASRGPAEKTQYF
-	TRBV29-1	14	-	TRBJ2-1	TGCAGCGTTGAAGGCAGGGACTCCTACAATGAGCAGTTCTTC	CSVEGRDSYNEQFF
-	TRBV7-6	14	-	TRBJ2-7	TGTGCCAGCAGCTTAGCGGGAGAAGACTACGAGCAGTACTTC	CASSLAGEDYEQYF
-	TRBV28	14	once	TRBJ1-2	TGTGCCAGCAGGAGGCAGGACGTAGGGTATGGCTACACCTTC	CASRRQDVGYGYTF
-	TRBV28	15	-	TRBJ2-7	TGTGCCAGCAGTTTATTAACTACAAGCTCCTACGAGCAGTACTTC	CASSLLTTSSYEQYF
TRBD1	TRBV7-9	15	-	TRBJ1-1	TGTGCCAGCAGCTTCTACAACAGGGGATTTGGTGAAGCTTTCTTT	CASSFYNRGFGEAFF
-	TRBV7-3	13	-	TRBJ2-1	TGTGCCAGCAGCTCCTCCTTAGCGGCCGGGCAGTTCTTC	CASSSSLAAGQFF
TRBD1	TRBV15	13	-	TRBJ2-7	TGTGCCGCCTCCCGGGACAGGGGCTACGAGCAGTACTTC	CAASRDRGYEQYF
-	TRBV28	13	once	TRBJ1-1	TGTGCCAGCAGGCTTGGGAGGTGGACTGAAGCTTTCTTT	CASRLGRWTEAFF
-	TRBV28	13	-	TRBJ2-2	TGTGCCAGCAGTTTTCGTCCCACCGGGGAGCTGTTTTTT	CASSFRPTGELFF
TRBD1	TRBV27	15	-	TRBJ1-5	TGTGCCAGCAGCAGGGGGGCAGGGAGTGGACAGCCCCAGCATTTT	CASSRGAGSGQPQHF
TRBD2	TRBV27	15	-	TRBJ2-7	TGTGCCAGCAGTTTGGGACTAGCGAAATCCTACGAGCAGTACTTC	CASSLGLAKSYEQYF
-	TRBV6-5	13	-	TRBJ2-5	TGTGCCAGCAGTTATATCGGGCAAGAGACCCAGTACTTC	CASSYIGQETQYF
-	TRBV27	13	-	TRBJ2-3	TGTGCCAGCAGTTTCAGGGACACGGATACGCAGTATTTT	CASSFRDTDTQYF
-	TRBV2	14	few	TRBJ1-5	TGTGCCAGCAATAGGACTCCAGCTCCGGGGCCCCAGCATTTT	CASNRTPAPGPQHF
-	TRBV5-1	14	-	TRBJ1-2	TGCGCCAGCAGCCCCGAAGTGGGAATATTGGGCTACACCTTC	CASSPEVGILGYTF
TRBD2	TRBV28	14	few	TRBJ2-7	TGTGCCAGCAGTTTACTAGCGGGAACCTACGAGCAGTACTTC	CASSLLAGTYEQYF
TRBD2	TRBV28	19	-	TRBJ2-7	TGTGCCAGCAGTTTAGGCCCGGGACTAGCGGGAGAAGAGACCTACGAGCAGTACTTC	CASSLGPGLAGEETYEQYF
-	TRBV27	11	-	TRBJ1-2	TGTGCCAGTTGGGGAGGGTATGGCTACACCTTC	CASWGGYGYTF
TRBD1	TRBV9	15	-	TRBJ1-5	TGTGCCAGCAGCGTAGGTGGGACAGCGTATCAGCCCCAGCATTTT	CASSVGGTAYQPQHF
TRBD1	TRBV28	15	once	TRBJ1-3	TGTGCCAGCAACCTCGACAGGGCTGAGGGAAACACCATATATTTT	CASNLDRAEGNTIYF
-	TRBV5-8	12	-	TRBJ2-7	TGTGCCAGCAGCCTGGCCACCTACGAGCAGTACTTC	CASSLATYEQYF
TRBD2	TRBV5-4	16	-	TRBJ2-3	TGTGCCAGCAGCTTGGCCGTGGGGACTAGTACAGATACGCAGTATTTT	CASSLAVGTSTDTQYF
TRBD2	TRBV28	16	-	TRBJ2-7	TGTGCCAGCAACCCCTCCCAGACTAGCGGTTCCTACGAGCAGTACTTC	CASNPSQTSGSYEQYF
TRBD2	TRBV10-3	19	-	TRBJ2-3	TGTGCCACTGAGGAGTTCGGGACTAGCGGAGAACCTAGCACAGATACGCAATATTTT	CATEEFGTSGEPSTDTQYF
-	TRBV7-3	15	-	TRBJ2-3	TGTGCCAGCAGCTTATACGGGTCTAGCACAGATACGCAGTATTTT	CASSLYGSSTDTQYF
TRBD1	TRBV29-1	14	-	TRBJ1-2	TGCAGCGTTGAGGGACAGGGGGAAGGCTATGGCTACACCTTC	CSVEGQGEGYGYTF
-	TRBV6-6	12	-	TRBJ2-7	TGTGCCAGCAGCACTAGGGTGGGCGAGCAGTACTTC	CASSTRVGEQYF
-	TRBV7-9	17	-	TRBJ2-6	TGTGCCAGCAGCTTAGGTGGGGAGAGCTCTGGGGCCAACGTCCTGACTTTC	CASSLGGESSGANVLTF
-	TRBV28	18	-	TRBJ1-5	TGTGCCAGCAGTTTTGTCTCCCCCACTGCAGGAGAAGATCAGCCCCAGCATTTT	CASSFVSPTAGEDQPQHF
TRBD1	TRBV11-2	15	-	TRBJ1-4	TGTGCCAGCAGCTCCTCCGGGACAGGGGCTGAAAAACTGTTTTTT	CASSSSGTGAEKLFF
TRBD2	TRBV9	16	-	TRBJ2-1	TGTGCCAGCAGCGTAGGAGCTAGCGGGAGGTTCAATGAGCAGTTCTTC	CASSVGASGRFNEQFF
-	TRBV9	13	-	TRBJ2-2	TGTGCCAGCAGCGTACTAGACACCGGGGAGCTGTTTTTT	CASSVLDTGELFF
TRBD2	TRBV13	14	-	TRBJ2-7	TGTGCCAGCAGCTTAATGCGGGAGTGGCACGAGCAGTACTTC	CASSLMREWHEQYF
TRBD1	TRBV28	18	-	TRBJ2-3	TGTGCCAGCAGTTCCGTCCGACACCGGACAGGGTTCGCAGATACGCAGTATTTT	CASSSVRHRTGFADTQYF
-	TRBV5-8	14	-	TRBJ2-3	TGTGCCAGCCGGCTAGGTATAAGCACAGATACGCAGTATTTT	CASRLGISTDTQYF
-	TRBV27	14	-	TRBJ1-5	TGTGCCAGCAGTTACCGACAGCACAATCAGCCCCAGCATTTT	CASSYRQHNQPQHF
TRBD1	TRBV5-5	17	-	TRBJ2-2	TGTGCCAGCAGCTTCCTAGGGACAGGGGACAACACCGGGGAGCTGTTTTTT	CASSFLGTGDNTGELFF
-	TRBV11-3	12	-	TRBJ2-2	TGTGCCAGCAGCTTCAGCACCGGGGAGCTGTTTTTT	CASSFSTGELFF